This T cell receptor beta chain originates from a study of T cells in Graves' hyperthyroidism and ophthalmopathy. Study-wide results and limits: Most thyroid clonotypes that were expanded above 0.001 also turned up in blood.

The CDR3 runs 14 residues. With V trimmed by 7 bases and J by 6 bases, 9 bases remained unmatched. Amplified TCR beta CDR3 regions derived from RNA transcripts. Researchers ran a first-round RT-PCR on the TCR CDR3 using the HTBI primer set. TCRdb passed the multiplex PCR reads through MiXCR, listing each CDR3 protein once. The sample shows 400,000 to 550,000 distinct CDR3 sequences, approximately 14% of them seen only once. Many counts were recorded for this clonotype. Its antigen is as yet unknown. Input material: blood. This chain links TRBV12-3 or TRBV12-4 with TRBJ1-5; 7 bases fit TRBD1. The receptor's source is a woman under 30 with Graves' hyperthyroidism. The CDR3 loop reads CASTDLDRAQPQHF. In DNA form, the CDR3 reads TGTGCCAGCACCGATCTCGACAGGGCTCAGCCCCAGCATTTT.